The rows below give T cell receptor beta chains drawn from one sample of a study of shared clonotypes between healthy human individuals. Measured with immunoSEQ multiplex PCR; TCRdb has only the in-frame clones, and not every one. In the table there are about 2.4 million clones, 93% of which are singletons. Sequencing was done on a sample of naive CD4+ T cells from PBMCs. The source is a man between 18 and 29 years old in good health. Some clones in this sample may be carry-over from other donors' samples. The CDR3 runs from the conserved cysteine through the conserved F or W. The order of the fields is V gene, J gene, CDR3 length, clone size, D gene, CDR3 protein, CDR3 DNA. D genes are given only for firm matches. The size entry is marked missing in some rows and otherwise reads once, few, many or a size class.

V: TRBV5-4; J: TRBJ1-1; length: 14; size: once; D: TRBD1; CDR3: CASSPQGRNTEAFF; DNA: TGTGCCAGCAGCCCACAGGGGCGAAACACTGAAGCTTTCTTT
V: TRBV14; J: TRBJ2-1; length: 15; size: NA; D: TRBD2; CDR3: CASSRGTSGSGEQFF; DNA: TGTGCCAGCAGCCGAGGGACTAGCGGGAGTGGTGAGCAGTTCTTC
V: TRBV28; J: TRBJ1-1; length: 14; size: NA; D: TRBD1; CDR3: CASSPYPRGLKAFF; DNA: TGTGCCAGCAGCCCCTACCCCAGGGGGCTGAAGGCTTTCTTT
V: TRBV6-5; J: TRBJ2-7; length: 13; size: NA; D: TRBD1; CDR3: CASSLDRLGEQYF; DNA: TGTGCCAGCAGCTTGGACAGGCTGGGCGAGCAGTACTTC
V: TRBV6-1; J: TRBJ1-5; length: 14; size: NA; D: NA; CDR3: CASSEAVGTWPQHF; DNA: TGTGCCAGCAGTGAAGCCGTAGGGACTTGGCCCCAGCATTTT
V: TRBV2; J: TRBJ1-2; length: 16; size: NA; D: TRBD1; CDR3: CASSELQGASNYGYTF; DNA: TGTGCCAGCAGTGAGCTACAGGGGGCATCTAACTATGGCTACACCTTC
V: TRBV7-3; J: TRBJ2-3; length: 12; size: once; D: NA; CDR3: CASSLQGDTQYF; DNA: TGTGCCAGCAGCTTACAGGGAGATACGCAGTATTTT
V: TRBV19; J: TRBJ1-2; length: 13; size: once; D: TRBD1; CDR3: CASSRDSSYGYTF; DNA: TGTGCCAGTAGCCGGGACAGTTCCTATGGCTACACCTTC
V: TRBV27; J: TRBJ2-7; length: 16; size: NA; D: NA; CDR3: CAKRSSGQTNVYEQYF; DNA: TGTGCCAAGAGGTCTTCGGGACAAACCAACGTCTACGAGCAGTACTTC
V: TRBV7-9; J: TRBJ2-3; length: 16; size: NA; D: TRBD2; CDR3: CASSSGLAGVSDTQYF; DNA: TGTGCCAGCAGCTCGGGACTAGCGGGAGTCTCCGATACGCAGTATTTT
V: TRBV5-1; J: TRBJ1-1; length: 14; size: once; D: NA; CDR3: CASTLGVSGTEAFF; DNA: TGCGCCAGCACCCTCGGGGTCAGCGGGACTGAAGCTTTCTTT
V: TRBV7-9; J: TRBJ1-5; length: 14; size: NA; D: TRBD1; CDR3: CASSLGGGDQPQHF; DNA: TGTGCCAGCAGCTTAGGAGGGGGCGATCAGCCCCAGCATTTT
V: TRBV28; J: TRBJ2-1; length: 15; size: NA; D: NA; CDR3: CASSLSGLNRGEQFF; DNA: TGTGCCAGCAGTTTATCGGGACTAAACAGGGGTGAGCAGTTCTTC
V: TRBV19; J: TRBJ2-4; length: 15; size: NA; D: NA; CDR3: CASTLGKSGENIQYF; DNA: TGTGCCAGTACCCTGGGAAAGTCGGGGGAAAACATTCAGTACTTC
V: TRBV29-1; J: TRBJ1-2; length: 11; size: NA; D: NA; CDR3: CSVSGAGGYTF; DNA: TGCAGCGTATCGGGGGCAGGTGGCTACACCTTC
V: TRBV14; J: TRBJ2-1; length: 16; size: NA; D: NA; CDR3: CASSEDRTSHYNEQFF; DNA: TGTGCCAGCAGCGAGGACCGGACCTCTCACTACAATGAGCAGTTCTTC
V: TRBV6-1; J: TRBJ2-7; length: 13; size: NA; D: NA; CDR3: CASRRRGPYEQYF; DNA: TGTGCCAGCAGAAGGCGGGGGCCCTACGAGCAGTACTTC
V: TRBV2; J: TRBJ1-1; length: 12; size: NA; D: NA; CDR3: CASSQGAAEAFF; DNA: TGTGCCAGCAGTCAGGGTGCAGCAGAAGCTTTCTTT
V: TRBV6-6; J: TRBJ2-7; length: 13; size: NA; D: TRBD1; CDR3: CASSTDRVYEQYF; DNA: TGTGCCAGCAGTACAGACAGGGTCTACGAGCAGTACTTC
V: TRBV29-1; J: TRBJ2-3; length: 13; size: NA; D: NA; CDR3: CSVEDLSTDTQYF; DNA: TGCAGCGTTGAAGACCTATCCACAGATACGCAGTATTTT
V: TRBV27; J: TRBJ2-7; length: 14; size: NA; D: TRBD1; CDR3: CASATTGDTGEQYF; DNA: TGTGCCAGCGCGACTACAGGGGATACGGGGGAGCAGTACTTC
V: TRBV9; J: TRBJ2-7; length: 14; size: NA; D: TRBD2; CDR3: CASSVALTSGEQYF; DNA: TGTGCCAGCAGCGTAGCGCTTACTAGCGGGGAGCAGTACTTC
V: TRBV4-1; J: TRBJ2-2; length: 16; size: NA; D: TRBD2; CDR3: CASSQGLAGLREELFF; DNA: TGCGCCAGCAGCCAAGGACTAGCGGGCCTGCGTGAGGAGCTGTTTTTT
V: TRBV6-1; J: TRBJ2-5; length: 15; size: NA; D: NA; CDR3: CASSVRIPGQETQYF; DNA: TGTGCCAGCAGTGTCAGGATCCCAGGCCAAGAGACCCAGTACTTC
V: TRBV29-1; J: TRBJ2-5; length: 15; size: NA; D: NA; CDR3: CSVAGQRWYQETQYF; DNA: TGCAGCGTAGCCGGACAGCGATGGTACCAAGAGACCCAGTACTTC
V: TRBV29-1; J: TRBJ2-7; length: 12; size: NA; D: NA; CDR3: CSVRQSFYEQYF; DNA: TGCAGCGTTCGCCAGAGCTTCTACGAGCAGTACTTC
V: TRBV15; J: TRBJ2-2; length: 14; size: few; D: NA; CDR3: CATSRVRNTGELFF; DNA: TGTGCCACCAGCAGAGTACGGAACACCGGGGAGCTGTTTTTT
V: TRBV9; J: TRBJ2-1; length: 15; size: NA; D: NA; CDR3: CASTPRPGSYNEQFF; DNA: TGTGCCAGCACCCCTAGACCTGGCTCCTACAATGAGCAGTTCTTC
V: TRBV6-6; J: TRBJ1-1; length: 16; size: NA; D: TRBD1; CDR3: CASSYTWTGLDTEAFF; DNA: TGTGCCAGCAGTTACACATGGACAGGGTTGGACACTGAAGCTTTCTTT
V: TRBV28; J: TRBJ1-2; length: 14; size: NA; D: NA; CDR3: CASSFAGGNYGYTF; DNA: TGTGCCAGCAGCTTCGCTGGTGGGAACTATGGCTACACCTTC
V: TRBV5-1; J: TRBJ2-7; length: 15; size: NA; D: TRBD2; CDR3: CASSFNPGTTYEQYF; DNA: TGCGCCAGCAGCTTTAACCCCGGGACTACCTACGAGCAGTACTTC